This TCR beta chain was found in a study of cytomegalovirus exposure and HLA in healthy donors. This clone was detected only a few times. Its antigen is still unknown. This CDR3 comprises 15 residues. Germline V gives CDR1 MGHRA, CDR2 YSYEKL. Broader study findings: Being productive about 87% or about 30% of the time was typical of most TCR beta V segments in an earlier analysis.

A multiplex PCR was run with 60 Vbeta primers and 13 Jbeta primers. TCRdb's table, derived via immunoSEQ multiplex PCR, lists solely in-frame clones and lacks some. This sample has approximately 150,000 clones, with around 82% found just once. What was sequenced was PBMCs. J is TRBJ2-5 and V is TRBV4-1; 9 nucleotides agree with TRBD1. With the DNA end fitting TRBJ2-7 better, the J assignment may be wrong. The source is a woman aged 45-59 years in good health and CMV-seropositive. This chain's CDR3 is CASSQTTGGSYEQYF. Here the CDR3 DNA reads TGCGCCAGCAGCCAAACGACAGGGGGCTCCTACGAGCAGTACTTC.